This is a list of T cell receptor beta chains from one sample in a study of T cells in Graves' hyperthyroidism and ophthalmopathy. TCRdb ran MiXCR on the multiplex PCR reads and lists one entry per CDR3 protein. Of 540,000 or so distinct CDR3 sequences listed, around 45% are singletons. The specimen sequenced was peripheral blood or thyroid tissue (not recorded which). Source of these receptors: an adult woman with Graves' disease, either hyperthyroidism or ophthalmopathy (not recorded which). CDR3s include the opening cysteine and the closing phenylalanine or tryptophan.

v_gene,j_gene,len,CDR3aa
TRBV7-8,TRBJ1-2,14,CASSSKQGVSGYTF
TRBV7-9,TRBJ1-3,11,CVQGAGNTIYF
TRBV2,TRBJ2-7,11,CASKVSYEQYF
TRBV20-1,TRBJ2-2,15,CSASRRTMGTGELFF
TRBV7-8,TRBJ2-1,12,CASSLVTVEQFF
TRBV10-3,TRBJ1-1,14,CAISGGSANTEAFF
TRBV4-3,TRBJ2-6,15,CASSSPRSGANVLTF
TRBV6-2/TRBV6-3,TRBJ2-5,16,CASSYVVSGSRETQYF
TRBV10-3,TRBJ1-1,13,CAISQTVNTEAFF
TRBV7-9,TRBJ1-1,15,CASSDYREWITEAFF
TRBV5-1,TRBJ2-5,14,CASSWGGGPETQYF
TRBV28,TRBJ2-7,14,CASSLGGLSYEQYF
TRBV2,TRBJ2-6,11,CASSRDYTEAF
TRBV7-9,TRBJ2-7,22,CASSLASGIRTGGTFSSYEQYF
TRBV2,TRBJ1-5,13,CASKLDSNQPQHF
TRBV7-7,TRBJ2-5,15,CASSSSGGAQETQYF
TRBV2,TRBJ1-4,17,CASSPKKGTATNEKLFF
TRBV7-9,TRBJ2-6,15,CASSTTGPGANVLTF
TRBV10-3,TRBJ2-2,13,CAISESKTGELFF
TRBV20-1,TRBJ1-1,15,CSARSKQAGSTEAFF
TRBV20-1,TRBJ2-5,20,CSAPPFKARPGLGIQETQYF
TRBV27,TRBJ1-2,13,CASSRDSHYGYTF
TRBV5-1,TRBJ2-7,17,CASSPVGGLAFSYEQYF
TRBV28,TRBJ2-5,16,CASSHRTRGPQETQYF
TRBV7-2,TRBJ1-1,13,CASTFSGTAEAFF
TRBV18,TRBJ1-1,12,CASSPPLRIAFF
TRBV2,TRBJ1-4,13,CARSAATNEKLFF
TRBV29-1,TRBJ2-7,13,CSVPGQRSYEQYF
TRBV7-3,TRBJ1-2,14,CASSRGTGWYGYTF
TRBV11-1,TRBJ2-5,14,CASSQLAVQETQYF
TRBV10-3,TRBJ1-1,13,CAINRGKDTEAFF
TRBV5-5,TRBJ2-7,16,CASSLGEGLAGNEQYF
TRBV27,TRBJ1-4,15,CASTLRGATNEKLFF
TRBV6-1,TRBJ2-3,14,CASSRQTSTDTQYF
TRBV20-1,TRBJ1-4,12,CRTGTAGEKLFF
TRBV20-1,TRBJ2-5,13,CSASASGRETQYF
TRBV5-5,TRBJ1-5,16,CASSLAAGQGQETQHF
TRBV6-4,TRBJ1-1,14,CASSNTGEFAEAFF
TRBV5-6,TRBJ2-2,16,CASSFLGTMSTGELFF
TRBV2,TRBJ1-6,14,CASHRDRADSPLHF
TRBV5-1,TRBJ2-1,14,CASNEPGLAGGTVF
TRBV20-1,TRBJ1-1,15,CSARADRGPSLEAFF